The rows below give T cell receptor beta chains drawn from one sample of a study of T cell clones after liver transplantation. TCRdb keeps only in-frame clones here, not all; method: immunoSEQ multiplex PCR. This repertoire shows 45,000 to 60,000 clones, approximately 88% found once; its top ten account for approximately 8.5%. The sample consisted of CD4+ T cells from blood, taken before liver transplant. The receptors here all came from a human donor who received a liver transplant. CDR3s leave out the opening cysteine and the closing phenylalanine or tryptophan. Rows give clone size only sometimes, using once, few, many, or a class for an expanded clone.

j_gene: TRBJ2-1
v_gene: TRBV5-4
abundance: -
CDR3aa: ASMLGTANEQF

j_gene: TRBJ1-4
v_gene: TRBV15
abundance: -
CDR3aa: ATSNPQGSNEKLF

j_gene: TRBJ2-1
v_gene: TRBV18
abundance: once
CDR3aa: ASSPRTGSYNEQF

j_gene: TRBJ2-2
v_gene: TRBV7-9
abundance: -
CDR3aa: ASSLATGELF

j_gene: TRBJ2-1
v_gene: TRBV9
abundance: -
CDR3aa: ASSVEPASGWDEQF

j_gene: TRBJ2-7
v_gene: TRBV6-6
abundance: -
CDR3aa: ATGLGAPTYEQY

j_gene: TRBJ2-7
v_gene: TRBV7-2
abundance: -
CDR3aa: ASSWGTSGSYEQY

j_gene: TRBJ1-2
v_gene: TRBV2
abundance: once
CDR3aa: ASTGTGRSRYT

j_gene: TRBJ2-7
v_gene: TRBV4-2
abundance: few
CDR3aa: ASSQEGRSYEQY

j_gene: TRBJ2-6
v_gene: TRBV28
abundance: -
CDR3aa: ASSLVRSGANVLT

j_gene: TRBJ2-1
v_gene: TRBV15
abundance: once
CDR3aa: ATSTPGGVNEQF

j_gene: TRBJ2-7
v_gene: TRBV6-5
abundance: -
CDR3aa: ASRRDVRLGEQY

j_gene: TRBJ1-5
v_gene: TRBV10-3
abundance: -
CDR3aa: AISDQDRHNQPQH

j_gene: TRBJ2-2
v_gene: TRBV19
abundance: -
CDR3aa: ASSIRAGELF

j_gene: TRBJ2-7
v_gene: TRBV10-2
abundance: few
CDR3aa: ASSYGTGGFEQY

j_gene: TRBJ2-3
v_gene: TRBV28
abundance: -
CDR3aa: ATRQGADTQY